This TCR beta chain appears in the sequencing data of a study of shared clonotypes between healthy human individuals (TCRdb year 2020). Regarding the complete study: The cohort comprised two women and a few men aged 18 to 49 years. Per donor, three plates each were used for CD4 naive and CD4 memory, two for CD8 naive, and one for CD8 memory. Blood TCR repertoires of four to six healthy adults were deeply sequenced to estimate repertoire size and the extent of clonotype sharing between individuals. To increase sequencing depth and limit assay-specific biases, different laboratories used diverse techniques to prepare libraries and sequence TCR repertoires. Each donor's leukapheresis produced roughly between roughly 0.85 and 9.5 billion PBMCs. Broad study findings and their caveats: Across a handful of donors, 5% to 6% of naive CD4, more than 3% of naive CD8, 2.3% of memory CD4, and approximately 0.4% of memory CD8 clonotypes were shared. Sampling was restricted to blood, and TCR repertoires in tissues likely differ from the TCR repertoires found in blood. Because the study included only a small number of donors, the genetic and exposure-history diversity represented was limited. Naive subsets generally had larger estimated clonotype richness than memory subsets did. Pairwise subsampling led to the expectation that sequencing depth would affect the degree of clonotype sharing among donors. Even with the large sequencing depth, rarefaction of the sorted-subset datasets indicated that sequencing was incomplete. Higher generation probabilities were observed for clonotypes shared by all four sorted-subset donors than for non-shared clonotypes.

For the CD8 naive samples, CD45RO-negative cells were positively selected for CCR7, yielding a CD45RA+CCR7+ population from which TemRA cells were excluded. Healthy HIV-negative adults with no recently reported acute infections or vaccinations were included as donors. All donors were Caucasian adults living in Nashville, Tennessee, USA. Blood was collected by leukapheresis, and PBMCs were isolated by Ficoll-Histopaque density gradient centrifugation and then cryopreserved in liquid nitrogen vapor phase. Analytical flow cytometry was used to check the purity and quantity of every magnetically sorted T cell population. From each sorted fraction, genomic DNA was isolated and quantified by UV absorbance on a Nanodrop 2000c. Notes on this clone: Its target antigen remains unknown. Base qualities are not provided; no much larger clone lies one nucleotide away.

In the germline V gene (reference sequence), CDR1 corresponds to MNHEY and CDR2 to SMNVEV. The CDR3 has 14 amino acids, counting the end cysteine and phenylalanine. Of all the DNA, just the CDR3 is kept, 42 bases in frame from base 1. Compared with germline, V lacks 3 bases and J lacks 7 bases; bases without a gene match: 7. Using the deep immunoSEQ assay, multiplex PCR amplified TCR CDR3 regions from genomic DNA. For each cell subset, the extracted genomic DNA was distributed evenly across all wells of several immunoSEQ 96-well plates, and each plate served as one replicate. For sorted subsets, about 200 ng genomic DNA, equal to tens of thousands of T cell genomes, was loaded into each replicate PCR. The purified libraries were quantified using a Qubit 3.0 fluorometer, sized with a Bioanalyzer 2100, and then quantified again using the KAPA Library Quantification kit. Each immunoSEQ 96-well plate was sequenced on its own single-read 150-cycle Illumina NextSeq 550 flow cell. The authors' pipeline ran thus. The immunoSEQ output contained only junctional sequences without quality scores, so filtering could not match that applied to full-length reads. Sequences were annotated with PyIR, a Python wrapper for IgBLAST v1.9, and V/J genes and CDR3 were assigned using IMGT germline references. Reads with weak V/J assignments (E-value above 1e-6), missing CDR3, stop codons, out-of-frame junctions, or ambiguous translated residues were removed. V3J clonotypes were defined as sequences sharing the same inferred V gene, J gene, and CDR3 amino acid sequence. Percentage overlap between repertoires was computed as shared unique clonotypes divided by the size of the smaller repertoire. Richness of each repertoire was evaluated using RTK rarefaction, the Chao1 estimator, and Recon v2.1 estimates of unobserved clonotypes. For all TCRbeta clonotypes obtained by the gDNA method from a few donors, generation probabilities were computed with OLGA. In TCRdb, the immuneACCESS table is reduced to in-frame sequences with V and J assigned. These tables do not hold every clone; where another copy was compared, an unresolved V gene accounts for under half, and the others remain unexplained. For V, J and clone size, that table is used; D and trimming come from the DNA. Here the sample has under 850,000 clones; almost 95% occur a single time. Together, the top ten hold 24% of the sample.

The receptor chain draws on TRBV27 and TRBJ1-2, with 8 bases aligning to TRBD1. The origin of this receptor is a man aged 30-40 years in good health. The sample consisted of naive CD8+ T cells sorted from blood. Per the publication, the cell subset or site label means: CD45RA+CCR7+. The DNA sequence is given as TGTGCCAGCAGTTTCCTGGGACAGGCGACTGGCTACACCTTC. Translated, it reads CASSFLGQATGYTF.